These 3 T cell receptor beta chains were sequenced from one sample in a study of T cell repertoires in aging, cancer and after chemotherapy. A mixed TRB-A/B primer pool amplified rearranged TRB by multiplex touch-down PCR. TCRdb re-called the multiplex PCR reads through MiXCR, storing one row per CDR3 protein. In the table there are 10,000 to 15,000 distinct CDR3 sequences, 35% to 45% of which are singletons. The template was genomic DNA from peripheral blood, not RNA. Source material: blood. These receptors all stem from a human donor in good health. The donor label of this sample is uncertain.

There are a few counts of this clonotype. The chain combines TRBV6-5 with TRBJ2-1, with D perhaps TRBD1 (6 bases). The V end lost 6 bases, the J end lost 7 bases, and 13 bases lay between the germline ends. The CDR3 totals 13 residues. The germline V gene has CDR1 MNHEY and CDR2 SVGAGI. CDR3 region: CASRQNTGNEQFF. DNA of the CDR3: TGTGCCAGCAGACAAAATACAGGGAATGAGCAGTTCTTC.

This clonotype appeared a few times. The V gene is TRBV13, the J gene TRBJ2-1; D uncertain. Germline CDR1 and CDR2: PRHDT and FYEKMQ (reference sequence). This CDR3 is built from 14 residues. With 6 bases removed from V and 8 bases from J, the gap between germline ends came to 17 bases. The CDR3 here is CASSRNGGGYEQFF. The CDR3 region has the DNA TGTGCCAGCAGTAGGAACGGCGGTGGGTATGAGCAGTTCTTC.

This clonotype is medium-sized in the sample. The CDR3 DNA reads as TGTGCCAGTAGGAGACTAGCGGGAGACAATGAGCAGTTCTTC. This gives the protein CASRRLAGDNEQFF. The chain is built from TRBV19 and TRBJ2-1; the match to TRBD2 covers 12 bases. Per the germline V gene, CDR1 is LNHDA and CDR2 is SQIVND (reference sequence). The CDR3 totals 14 residues. With V trimmed by 6 bases and J by 5 bases, 2 bases remained unmatched.